This TCR beta chain was sequenced in a study of early T cells in non-severe SARS-CoV-2 infection. TCRdb re-called the 5' RACE reads through MiXCR, storing one row per CDR3 protein. This table has about 58,000 distinct CDR3 sequences, 9.5% to 15% appearing once. Deletions cut 4 bases from V and 3 bases from J, with 21 bases between. Germline CDR1 is LGHNA and CDR2 is YNFKEQ. CDR3 length: 17 residues. This clonotype has at least ten counts. The chain is built from TRBV4-2 and TRBJ2-5; possible D gene TRBD2, 6 bases. Sample: whole blood. This TCR was sampled from an adult who was a healthcare worker with PCR-confirmed SARS-CoV-2 infection or an uninfected control (not recorded which). The CDR3 loop reads CASSPGRLAFGEETQYF. CDR3 DNA: TGTGCCAGCAGCCCAGGGAGGCTAGCCTTTGGAGAAGAGACCCAGTACTTC.